This TCR beta chain is drawn from a study of human T cells and chemical hapten exposure. About the study: On approximately 2 cm by approximately 2 cm of upper inner arm skin, sensitization was performed with 2% DPC.

TCRdb passed the RACE reads through MiXCR, listing each CDR3 protein once. The data contain approximately 43,000 distinct CDR3 sequences, 4% of them seen just once; the ten biggest clones take up approximately 24%. Described time point: patch test 1, 2 weeks after DPC sensitization. Specified treatment: therapeutic diphenylcyclopropenone sensitization with weekly scalp DPC. The authors extracted total RNA from unfractionated whole blood. The germline V gene has CDR1 MDHEN and CDR2 SYDVKM. With 2 bases removed from V and 7 bases from J, the gap between germline ends came to 14 bases. The CDR3 sequence is 14 residues long. This clonotype showed up many times.

This clonotype originated in a man between 45 and 60 years old with alopecia areata. Some clones in this sample may be carry-over from other donors' samples. The source material was whole blood, sampled in connection with sensitization to the hapten diphenylcyclopropenone (DPC). The rearrangement links TRBV28 to TRBJ1-1; D is ambiguous. In DNA, the CDR3 is TGTGCCAGCAGTTTACCCGCCGGAGCCTTTGAAGCTTTCTTT. Translating it yields CASSLPAGAFEAFF.